The clone carrying this T cell receptor (beta chain) has a single count. Its antigen is unknown. This sample was included in a study of cytomegalovirus exposure and HLA in healthy donors. Study-level findings and limits: Common viral pathogens seemed, in a later analysis, to connect with several of the most significant clusters. The authors confirmed in vitro that a few CMV-associated chains were specific for CMV antigens. Excluded were some V segments that proved indistinguishable, including TRBV6-2 and TRBV6-3.

The PCR employed 60 Vbeta primers together with 13 Jbeta primers. Here immunoSEQ multiplex PCR was the method, and the copy in TCRdb shows in-frame clones only, minus some. This repertoire shows more than 100,000 clones, 60% to 85% found once; its top ten account for 3% to 4%. CDR3 length: 14 amino acids. The ends were cut back, 3 bases at V and 0 bases at J, with 8 bases in the middle. The germline CDR1 and CDR2 sequences are MGHRA and YSYEKL. The clonotype originates from a woman aged 25 to 39 in good health and CMV-seropositive. The gene calls are TRBV4-1 and TRBJ1-1, with a possible D match to TRBD1 (6 bases). Sample: PBMCs. CDR3 nucleotide sequence: TGCGCCAGCAGCCAGGGACAAATGAACACTGAAGCTTTCTTT. Amino acids: CASSQGQMNTEAFF.